The present T cell receptor beta chain was sequenced within a study of cytomegalovirus exposure and HLA in healthy donors. Study-wide points: Some V segments (TRBV6-2 and TRBV6-3 among them) were excluded as indistinguishable. Among TCR beta chains of equal frequency, HLA-associated ones were more clonally expanded in a later analysis.

The donors, nominally healthy at sampling, likely had unrecorded immune exposures. The PCR had 60 Vbeta and 13 Jbeta primers. Measured with immunoSEQ multiplex PCR; TCRdb has only the in-frame clones, and not every one. The repertoire has 55,000 to 70,000 clones, about four fifths of them found once; the top ten carry approximately 3.5%. Unmatched junction bases numbered 7, after V lost 5 bases and J lost 7 bases. CDR3 length: 14 amino acids. Germline CDR1 and CDR2: SGHTA and FQGNSA. In regard to this clone: Its antigen is unknown.

The source material was PBMCs. The chain uses TRBV7-2 and TRBJ1-4; 7 bases are a match to TRBD1. The TCR was taken from a woman aged 40-49 years in good health and CMV-seronegative. Here the CDR3 DNA reads TGTGCCAGCAGCCAAGACAGGGACCCTGAAAAACTGTTTTTT. Residues: CASSQDRDPEKLFF. Drawing the rest from reference TRBV7-2 and TRBJ1-4, the complete variable domain is GAGVSQSPSNKVTEKGKDVELRCDPISGHTALYWYRQSLGQGLEFLIYFQGNSAPDKSGLPSDRFSAERTGGSVSTLTIQRTQQEDSAVYLCASSQDRDPEKLFFGSGTQLSVL.